The clone carrying this T cell receptor (beta chain) was found a few times. The data originate from a study of blood T cell repertoires in COVID-19. Original data processing: Amplifying reference gene primers gave estimates of nucleated cell counts. TCRdb keeps only in-frame clones here, not all; method: immunoSEQ multiplex PCR. From that table come the V and J calls and clone size; the DNA was used to work out D and trimming. The sample records hundreds of thousands of clones, about 80% being singletons. Per germline, CDR1 SGHNT and CDR2 YYREEE (reference sequence). Trimming took off 2 bases at V and 3 bases at J, with 13 bases between the two ends. The CDR3 runs to 15 residues.

J is TRBJ2-3 and V is TRBV5-4, with D possibly matching TRBD1 (5 bases). Sequenced input: peripheral blood. The receptor was derived from a human donor in a cohort sampled during active COVID-19. The CDR3 coding sequence is TGTGCCAGCAGCTTCCCTCTTAGACAGACAGATACGCAGTATTTT. Translation: CASSFPLRQTDTQYF.